The next 32 T cell receptor beta chains were all read from a single sample in a study of metastatic and nonmetastatic thyroid tumors (dated by TCRdb to the early 2020s). Libraries were built with PCR. Sequencing instrument: Illumina HiSeq 4000. TCRdb handled the public reads itself, with Q25 trimming in fastp and clone calling in MiXCR, and kept productive beta chains. Across this sample there are roughly 58,000 clones, with about 4% seen only once. Of the sample, around 24% falls within the top ten clones. None of the patients had been given any treatment before thyroid surgery. The specimen sequenced was blood. The receptors come from a female donor with papillary thyroid cancer or a benign thyroid nodule (not recorded which). Some clones in this sample may be carry-over from other donors' samples.

This clone was recorded many times. Other DNA variants within this sample encode the same CDR3. This chain links TRBV30 with TRBJ2-3; the D is unclear. This CDR3 spans 14 amino acids. The ends were cut back, 0 bases at V and 0 bases at J, with 7 bases in the middle. CDR1 is GTSNPN and CDR2 is SVGIG in the germline V gene (reference sequence). The CDR3 spells CAWSVHPSTDTQYF. In DNA, the CDR3 is TGTGCCTGGAGTGTACACCCTAGCACAGATACGCAGTATTTT.

Comments on this clone: A read error is possible here, since a much larger clone lies one base away. The chain employs TRBV5-1 and TRBJ2-7, with D unresolved. The CDR3 is 13 amino acids. V lost 8 bases and J 1 base, leaving 13 bases between the germline ends. Germline CDR1 and CDR2: SGHRS and YFSETQ. The CDR3 sequence: CARTLDGSYEQYF. The CDR3 DNA reads as TGCGCCAGAACTCTGGACGGGTCCTACGAGCAGTACTTC.

The chain has TRBV6-4 and TRBJ1-1; no definite D call. Germline CDR1 is MRHNA and CDR2 is SNTAGT. The CDR3 sequence is 13 residues long. V was trimmed by 3 bases and J by 1 base, leaving 6 bases between them. The CDR3 region has the DNA TGTGCCAGCAGTGAAGCAGAGAACACTGAAGCTTTCTTT. It specifies CASSEAENTEAFF.

This clone is medium-sized in the sample. The chain joins TRBV28 to TRBJ2-2; D may be TRBD2 (6 bases). Looked up from germline, CDR1 is MDHEN and CDR2 is SYDVKM. The CDR3 runs to 14 residues. V lost 11 bases to trimming and J lost 5 bases, with 18 bases between them. CDR3 nucleotide sequence: TGTGCCGGCAAAAACTCGGGGGAGACCGGGGAGCTGTTTTTT. This encodes CAGKNSGETGELFF.

In its sample, this clone was seen many times. The rearrangement joins TRBV5-1 to TRBJ1-3; TRBD1 is a possible D gene (6 bases). This CDR3 comprises 17 residues. Looked up from germline, CDR1 is SGHRS and CDR2 is YFSETQ. V was cut by 0 bases and J by 0 bases, with 13 bases left in between. The CDR3 here is CASSLVGGGSSGNTIYF. CDR3 DNA sequence: TGCGCCAGCAGCTTGGTTGGAGGGGGGAGCTCTGGAAACACCATATATTTT.

J is TRBJ1-1 and V is TRBV5-1; D not resolved. Germline assignment: CDR1 SGHRS and CDR2 YFSETQ. The CDR3 extends over 14 amino acids. V was clipped by 0 bases and J by 4 bases, with 10 bases between them. The CDR3, as DNA: TGCGCCAGCAGCTTGGGTCAGGTCTCCACTGAAGCTTTCTTT. It yields the protein CASSLGQVSTEAFF.

In this sample, this clone turned up a few times. Just one base apart from a much larger clone, this may be a read error. This chain uses TRBV28 with TRBJ2-5; possibly TRBD2 for D (7 bases). Trimming took off 1 base at V and 7 bases at J, with 22 bases between the two ends. Germline lookup yields CDR1 MDHEN and CDR2 SYDVKM. The CDR3 is 17 residues long. Written as DNA, the CDR3 is TGTGCCAGCAGTTTATCGGGCCAAGGGGGGGGAAGGGGGACCCAGTACTTC. Its protein product is CASSLSGQGGGRGTQYF.

A word on this clone: Just one base apart from a much larger clone, this may be a read error. The sample holds other DNA sequences that translate to the same CDR3. The gene calls are TRBV7-9 and TRBJ2-1, with TRBD2 identical over 9 bases. Germline CDR1 reads SEHNR; CDR2 reads FQNEAQ (reference sequence). Trimming at V came to 5 bases and at J to 0 bases, leaving 8 bases not matched to a gene. This CDR3 has 17 amino acids. CDR3 residues: CASSPLAGKSSYNEQFF. For the CDR3, the DNA is TGTGCCAGCAGCCCGCTAGCGGGGAAGAGCTCCTACAATGAGCAGTTCTTC. The full variable domain, with the rest looked up from reference TRBV7-9 and TRBJ2-1, is DTGVSQNPRHKITKRGQNVTFRCDPISEHNRLYWYRQTLGQGPEFLTYFQNEAQLEKSRLLSDRFSAERPKGSFSTLEIQRTEQGDSAMYLCASSPLAGKSSYNEQFFGPGTRLTVL.

The gene calls are TRBV20-1 and TRBJ1-2; possible D gene TRBD1, 6 bases. Trimming cost V 3 bases and J 6 bases, with 17 bases left between them. The V gene's germline CDR1 is DFQATT and CDR2 SNEGSKA (reference sequence). This CDR3 is built from 14 residues. The CDR3, as DNA: TGCAGTGCTAGGGCAACCACAGGGCGAAATGGCTACACCTTC. It encodes CSARATTGRNGYTF.

This clone appeared many times. This chain connects TRBV9 to TRBJ1-1; D is perhaps TRBD1 (5 bases). The CDR3 has 18 residues. Trimming shortened V by 2 bases and J by 4 bases, and 24 bases separated the two germline ends. Germline V gene sequence: CDR1 SGDLS, CDR2 YYNGEE. As DNA, the CDR3 is TGTGCCAGCAGCGTCCTCGGGCCTCTCGCGGGGGGAGGCACTGAAGCTTTCTTT. Protein product: CASSVLGPLAGGGTEAFF.

The chain employs TRBV6-5 and TRBJ2-7; a weak D match, TRBD2 (5 bases). The ends were cut back, 4 bases at V and 2 bases at J, with 15 bases in the middle. The CDR3 runs to 15 residues. Germline loops: CDR1 MNHEY, CDR2 SVGAGI. The CDR3 nucleotides are TGTGCCAGCAGTTTCCCAGCGGAAGGAGCCTACGAGCAGTACTTC. Protein: CASSFPAEGAYEQYF.

There are many counts of this clone. The genes are TRBV12-3 or TRBV12-4 and TRBJ2-3; D remains unclear. CDR3 length: 14 residues. The germline V and J ends were trimmed by 6 bases and 0 bases, with 10 bases remaining between them. CDR3 in DNA: TGTGCCAGCAGACTTAGCACTAGCACAGATACGCAGTATTTT. Translated: CASRLSTSTDTQYF.

The V gene is TRBV6-1, the J gene TRBJ1-5; 11 bases map to TRBD1. V lost 10 bases and J lost 7; bases outside the gene matches: 9. Per the germline V gene, CDR1 is MNHNS and CDR2 is SASEGT. This CDR3 region has 14 residues. The CDR3 DNA sequence: TGTGCCACCCGGACAGGGGGCATAGGACAGCCCCAGCATTTT. Protein product: CATRTGGIGQPQHF.

This chain joins TRBV4-1 and TRBJ2-3; a possible D gene is TRBD2 (6 bases). Germline loops: CDR1 MGHRA, CDR2 YSYEKL. The CDR3 runs to 13 residues. V shed 3 bases and J shed 12 bases, with 16 bases lying between them. The CDR3 reads CASSQSGEANQYF. CDR3 nucleotide sequence: TGCGCCAGCAGCCAGTCCGGGGAGGCGAACCAGTATTTT.

Concerning this clone itself: Germline is not matched at one junction end, which may reflect a read error. The gene calls are TRBV7-9 and TRBJ2-3; TRBD1 aligns across 9 bases. CDR3 length equals 16 residues. Germline V gene lookup returns CDR1 SEHNR and CDR2 FQNEAQ (reference sequence). CDR3 coding DNA: TGTGCCAGCAGCTTAGGCCGGGACAGGGTCGCAGATACTCAGTATTTT. Translation: CASSLGRDRVADTQYF.

This clone was observed many times. The chain carries TRBV28 and TRBJ1-5; 7 bases match TRBD1. The CDR3 consists of 15 residues. V was pared by 6 bases and J by 4 bases, with 9 bases of the junction left unmatched. Germline lookup yields CDR1 MDHEN and CDR2 SYDVKM. The CDR3 loop reads CASRAQGVRNQPQHF. CDR3 coding DNA: TGTGCCAGCAGAGCCCAGGGGGTTAGGAATCAGCCCCAGCATTTT.

This clone was counted between two and nine times. CDR3 sequence (DNA): TGTGCCAGCAGACTGGTGGCCCCGGCGGGTAATTCACCCCTCCACTTT. Translation: CASRLVAPAGNSPLHF. The rearrangement joins TRBV12-3 or TRBV12-4 to TRBJ1-6; D is uncertain. CDR3 size: 16 residues. Trimming left V 6 bases short and J 6 bases short, with 18 bases between.

V usage is TRBV18 and J usage is TRBJ1-4; no clear D. The CDR3 runs 16 residues. Germline V CDR1 and CDR2: KGHSH, LQKENI. Trimming took off 6 bases at V and 6 bases at J, with 20 bases between the two ends. The CDR3 region is CASSLRLGTEYEKLFF. The DNA for the CDR3 is TGTGCCAGCTCGCTGCGACTGGGAACCGAATATGAAAAACTGTTTTTT.

On this clone itself: A much larger clone is a single base away; this may be a read error. This chain connects TRBV2 to TRBJ2-1, with 12 positions matching TRBD2. The CDR3 is made up of 16 amino acids. V was clipped by 6 bases and J by 9 bases; unmatched bases: 12. Germline V gene sequence: CDR1 SNHLY, CDR2 FYNNEI. The CDR3 is CASSPRRLAGVGEQFF. CDR3 DNA sequence: TGTGCCAGCAGCCCCCGGAGACTAGCGGGAGTCGGTGAGCAGTTCTTC.

This rearrangement joins TRBV7-6 to TRBJ1-2; TRBD1 is a possible D gene (6 bases). The CDR3 has 15 amino acids. Trimming removed 1 base from V and 6 bases from J, with 15 bases in between. CDR1 and CDR2 (germline): SGHVS, FNYEAQ. CDR3 residues: CASSLGTGAPDGYTF. CDR3 in DNA: TGTGCCAGCAGCTTAGGTACGGGGGCCCCGGATGGCTACACCTTC.

Ten or more counts support this clone. V and J are TRBV12-3 or TRBV12-4 and TRBJ1-2; D uncertain. CDR3 length: 13 amino acids. With 7 bases removed from V and 4 bases from J, the gap between germline ends came to 13 bases. CDR3 loop: CASTQDRAYGYTF. The CDR3 nucleotides are TGTGCCAGCACCCAGGACCGAGCCTATGGCTACACCTTC.

The rearrangement joins TRBV6-2 or TRBV6-3 to TRBJ1-1, with D maybe TRBD1 (5 bases). Trimming stripped 8 bases from V and 14 bases from J, with 27 bases between. The CDR3 spans 14 residues. CDR1 is MNHEY and CDR2 is SVGEGT in the germline V gene. The CDR3 sequence: CASALTYPGGGAFF. In DNA, the CDR3 is TGTGCCAGCGCCCTTACTTACCCGGGCGGGGGAGCCTTCTTT.

This clone was counted only a few times. The sample holds other DNA sequences that translate to the same CDR3. The chain employs TRBV24-1 and TRBJ2-1, with TRBD1 as a possible D gene (7 bases). Per the germline V gene, CDR1 is KGHDR and CDR2 is SFDVKD. V was shortened by 9 bases and J by 5 bases, with 19 bases between the two germline ends. The CDR3 has 15 residues. CDR3 region: CATARDRDLDNEQFF. CDR3 DNA sequence: TGTGCCACCGCTCGTGACAGGGACTTAGACAATGAGCAGTTCTTC.

This clone was recorded many times. Here the CDR3 DNA reads TGTGCCAGCAGGACTTACAATGAGCAGTTCTTC. Translating it yields CASRTYNEQFF. The chain recombines TRBV27 with TRBJ2-1; D is unclear. V gave up 6 bases and J gave up 4 bases, with 4 bases separating them. The germline gives CDR1 MNHEY, CDR2 SMNVEV (reference sequence). CDR3 size: 11 residues.

A word on this clone: Compared with germline, one end of the junction differs, possibly owing to a read error. This chain uses TRBV11-2 with TRBJ2-3, with D possibly matching TRBD1 (6 bases). This CDR3 is 15 amino acids long. From germline, CDR1 is SGHAT and CDR2 FQNNGV. In nucleotides, the CDR3 is TGTGCCAGCAGCTCCTACAGGGTCGGCACAGATACGGAGTATTTT. This codes for CASSSYRVGTDTEYF.

About this clone itself: At one of its ends the junction is not consistent with the germline gene, which may arise from a read error. The chain combines TRBV6-1 with TRBJ2-2, with D maybe TRBD2 (5 bases). This CDR3 comprises 15 residues. CDR1 MNHNS and CDR2 SASEGT come from the germline V gene. The CDR3 spells CASTWRGLSAWELFF. CDR3 coding DNA: TGCGCCAGCACCTGGAGAGGGTTGTCAGCCTGGGAGCTGTTTTTT.

This clone was recorded at least ten times. The sample holds other DNA sequences that translate to the same CDR3. CDR3 sequence reads: CASSGGPGGAVSANQPQHF. Written as DNA, the CDR3 is TGTGCCAGTAGTGGCGGTCCAGGAGGCGCGGTGAGTGCGAATCAGCCCCAGCATTTT. The V gene is TRBV19, the J gene TRBJ1-5; no reliable D call. The V gene's germline CDR1 is LNHDA and CDR2 SQIVND (reference sequence). This CDR3 contains 19 residues. V lost 5 bases to trimming and J lost 4 bases, with 27 bases between them.

This clone has just a few counts. In DNA, the CDR3 is TGTGCCAGCAGTGATACTAGCGTGCTCAGCAATGAGCAGTTCTTC. This translates into CASSDTSVLSNEQFF. The V and J genes are TRBV2 and TRBJ2-1, with 7 positions matching TRBD2. J gave up 6 bases and V 3 bases, and 8 bases lay outside the gene matches. The germline V gene encodes CDR1 SNHLY and CDR2 FYNNEI. The CDR3 runs to 15 residues.

This clone was seen many times. CDR3 coding DNA: TGTGCCAGCAGCGGACTAGACGGGGAGACCCAGTACTTC. The encoded protein is CASSGLDGETQYF. J is TRBJ2-5 and V is TRBV2, with TRBD2 matching 7 bases. This CDR3 comprises 13 residues. The V and J ends lost 6 bases and 5 bases, in that order; junction bases with no gene match: 6. Looked up from germline, CDR1 is SNHLY and CDR2 is FYNNEI. Full variable domain (rest looked up from reference TRBV2 and TRBJ2-5): EPEVTQTPSHQVTQMGQEVILRCVPISNHLYFYWYRQILGQKVEFLVSFYNNEISEKSEIFDDQFSVERPDGSNFTLKIRSTKLEDSAMYFCASSGLDGETQYFGPGTRLLVL.

This clone was seen many times. The chain recombines TRBV29-1 with TRBJ1-5; D is undetermined. CDR1 and CDR2 from the germline V gene are SQVTM and ANQGSEA. This CDR3 is 12 amino acids long. The ends were cut back, 7 bases at V and 1 base at J, with 8 bases in the middle. CDR3 coding DNA: TGCAGCGCCGCAGACAGCAATCAGCCCCAGCATTTT. Encoded protein: CSAADSNQPQHF. The full variable domain, rest sourced from reference TRBV29-1 and TRBJ1-5, is SAVISQKPSRDICQRGTSLTIQCQVDSQVTMMFWYRQQPGQSLTLIATANQGSEATYESGFVIDKFPISRPNLTFSTLTVSNMSPEDSSIYLCSAADSNQPQHFGDGTRLSIL.

This clone was seen ten or more times. V and J are TRBV9 and TRBJ2-7; 7 nucleotides agree with TRBD2. Looked up from germline, CDR1 is SGDLS and CDR2 is YYNGEE. CDR3 length: 13 residues. The CDR3 is CPQGGESSYEQYF. In nucleotides, the CDR3 is TGTCCCCAGGGAGGGGAGAGCTCCTACGAGCAGTACTTC.

This clone turned up a few times. J is TRBJ1-2 and V is TRBV5-1; possibly TRBD1 for D (6 bases). Trimming took 6 bases from V and 6 from J, leaving 18 bases between them. The CDR3 has 14 amino acids. CDR1 is SGHRS and CDR2 is YFSETQ in the germline V gene. The CDR3 reads CASTLTGKVDGYTF. The CDR3 coding sequence is TGCGCCAGCACCCTAACAGGGAAAGTTGATGGCTACACCTTC.